The 18 T cell receptor beta chains below were found in one sample sequenced in a study of blood T cell repertoires in COVID-19. Clones were sequenced by immunoSEQ multiplex PCR, and TCRdb holds only the in-frame ones, with some missing. The table lists approximately 270,000 clones, more than 85% of them singletons. Sequencing was carried out using PBMCs or T cells enriched from blood (not recorded which). The receptors were sampled from a man aged 40-50 years who had been exposed to COVID-19.

This clone was seen just once. The chain recombines TRBV28 with TRBJ1-3; 8 bases line up with TRBD1. The germline V gene has CDR1 MDHEN and CDR2 SYDVKM. This CDR3 has 15 residues. V shed 5 bases and J 8 bases; nucleotides not matched to a gene: 11. The chain's CDR3 is CASSRGGQVVHTIYF. The CDR3 nucleotides read TGTGCCAGCAGTCGAGGGGGACAGGTTGTCCACACCATATATTTT. The whole variable domain, remainder taken from reference TRBV28 and TRBJ1-3, is DVKVTQSSRYLVKRTGEKVFLECVQDMDHENMFWYRQDPGLGLRLIYFSYDVKMKEKGDIPEGYSVSREKKERFSLILESASTNQTSMYLCASSRGGQVVHTIYFGEGSWLTVV.

CDR3 bases: TGTGCTAGTGGTCCTCCGGGACAGGGGGACGGCTTCCCGGGGAACACCGGGGAGCTGTTTTTT. Protein sequence: CASGPPGQGDGFPGNTGELFF. The rearrangement joins TRBV12-5 to TRBJ2-2; 11 bases map to TRBD1. V lost 5 bases to trimming and J lost 1 base; unmatched junction nucleotides: 18. Germline V gene sequence: CDR1 LGHNT, CDR2 FRNRAP. This CDR3 contains 21 residues.

The chain joins TRBV5-6 to TRBJ2-6; D is possibly TRBD2 (5 bases). Trimming removed 3 bases from V and 0 bases from J, with 7 bases in between. From germline, CDR1 is SGHDT and CDR2 YYEEEE. The CDR3 length is 15 residues. The CDR3 DNA reads as TGTGCCAGCAGCTCCCTAGCCTCTGGGGCCAACGTCCTGACTTTC. This sequence encodes CASSSLASGANVLTF.

The CDR3 region is CASSHRTGYDYGYTF. As DNA, the CDR3 is TGTGCCAGCAGCCATAGGACAGGGTACGACTATGGCTACACCTTC. V is TRBV3-1 (or the pseudogene TRBV3-2) and J is TRBJ1-2; 8 bases match TRBD1. Looked up from germline, CDR1 is LGHDT and CDR2 is YNNKEL (reference sequence). J gave up 3 bases and V 3 bases, and 6 bases lay outside the gene matches. This CDR3 spans 15 amino acids.

The V and J genes are TRBV28 and TRBJ1-6, with TRBD1 matching 7 bases. The germline V gene encodes CDR1 MDHEN and CDR2 SYDVKM. Germline trimming cut 6 bases from V and 9 bases from J; bases unmatched to any gene: 5. The CDR3 extends over 13 amino acids. In nucleotides, the CDR3 is TGTGCCAGCAGGGCAGGGGGTGGTTCACCCCTCCACTTT. This sequence encodes CASRAGGGSPLHF.

V is TRBV29-1 and J is TRBJ2-7; 8 bases are shared with TRBD1. The ends lost 3 bases at V and 6 bases at J; junction bases unmatched: 1. The germline V gene encodes CDR1 SQVTM and CDR2 ANQGSEA. The CDR3 covers 11 residues. The CDR3 coding sequence is TGCAGCGTTGACACAGGGGGCGAGCAGTACTTC. Amino acid sequence: CSVDTGGEQYF.

A few counts support this clone. This sequence joins TRBV19 and TRBJ1-5; 9 nucleotides agree with TRBD1. V shed 3 bases, J shed 8 bases, and the junction held 5 bases outside the gene matches. In germline, CDR1 is LNHDA, CDR2 SQIVND (reference sequence). The CDR3 is made up of 14 amino acids. For the CDR3, the DNA is TGTGCCAGTAGTATCGGGACAGGGTACAAGCCCCAGCATTTT. Its protein is CASSIGTGYKPQHF. The variable domain in full, with the rest retrieved from reference TRBV19 and TRBJ1-5, is DGGITQSPKYLFRKEGQNVTLSCEQNLNHDAMYWYRQDPGQGLRLIYYSQIVNDFQKGDIAEGYSVSREKKESFPLTVTSAQKNPTAFYLCASSIGTGYKPQHFGDGTRLSIL.

V gene TRBV12-3 or TRBV12-4 combines with J gene TRBJ1-5; D gene unclear. V shed 4 bases and J shed 3 bases, with 7 bases lying between them. The CDR3 has 13 residues. CDR3 sequence (DNA): TGTGCCAGCAGTTGGGCAGACAATCAGCCCCAGCATTTT. The encoded protein is CASSWADNQPQHF.

The chain uses TRBV10-3 and TRBJ2-2; TRBD1 agrees at 8 bases. J lost 3 bases, V lost 6 bases, and 3 bases had no gene match. Germline assignment: CDR1 ENHRY and CDR2 SYGVKD. The CDR3 spans 14 residues. In DNA form, the CDR3 reads TGTGCCATCAGGCAGGGGGCGGACACCGGGGAGCTGTTTTTT. This encodes CAIRQGADTGELFF.

The CDR3 loop reads CATIGDRVRMYEQYF. The CDR3 bases are TGTGCCACCATAGGGGACAGGGTGAGAATGTACGAGCAGTACTTC. This chain connects TRBV28 to TRBJ2-7, with 9 bases aligning to TRBD1. CDR1 is MDHEN, CDR2 SYDVKM, per germline. The J segment lost 4 bases and the V segment lost 10 bases, leaving 14 bases of the junction unmatched. The CDR3 totals 15 residues. The full variable domain, its missing parts supplied by reference TRBV28 and TRBJ2-7, is DVKVTQSSRYLVKRTGEKVFLECVQDMDHENMFWYRQDPGLGLRLIYFSYDVKMKEKGDIPEGYSVSREKKERFSLILESASTNQTSMYLCATIGDRVRMYEQYFGPGTRLTVT.

CDR3 coding DNA: TGTGCCAGCAGTCCCGGGACAGATAATTCACCCCTCCACTTT. Translation: CASSPGTDNSPLHF. The chain carries TRBV3-1 (or the pseudogene TRBV3-2) and TRBJ1-6, with TRBD1 identical over 7 bases. Germline loops: CDR1 LGHDT, CDR2 YNNKEL (reference sequence). V was pared by 6 bases and J by 5 bases, with 4 bases of the junction left unmatched. The CDR3 extends over 14 amino acids.

This chain uses TRBV28 with TRBJ1-1; 9 bases fit TRBD1. With 1 base clipped from V and 6 bases from J, the junction kept 12 bases outside the gene matches. The CDR3 is 17 amino acids. The germline CDR1 and CDR2 sequences are MDHEN and SYDVKM. CDR3 protein: CASSLSTGGVGSAEAFF. CDR3 nucleotides: TGTGCCAGCAGTTTATCGACAGGGGGTGTTGGGAGCGCTGAAGCTTTCTTT.

This chain joins TRBV27 and TRBJ1-5, with 10 bases identical to TRBD1. CDR1 and CDR2 from the germline V gene are MNHEY and SMNVEV (reference sequence). This CDR3 is 16 amino acids long. V shed 7 bases, J shed 3 bases, and the junction held 9 bases outside the gene matches. The CDR3 loop reads CASMSIGTGVNQPQHF. The CDR3 DNA reads as TGTGCCAGCATGTCAATCGGGACAGGGGTCAATCAGCCCCAGCATTTT.

The chain joins TRBV28 to TRBJ2-5; no clear D gene. The CDR3 is 13 amino acids. With 5 bases removed from V and 1 base from J, the gap between germline ends came to 8 bases. Per the germline V gene, CDR1 is MDHEN and CDR2 is SYDVKM. CDR3 DNA: TGTGCCAGCAGTAACAGAACCCAAGAGACCCAGTACTTC. Translating gives CASSNRTQETQYF.

This clone has just one count. The chain combines TRBV30 with TRBJ2-7, with 7 bases matching TRBD2. J was trimmed by 2 bases and V by 0 bases; bases with no gene match: 4. Germline values: CDR1 GTSNPN, CDR2 SVGIG (reference sequence). This CDR3 contains 14 residues. In nucleotides, the CDR3 is TGTGCCTGGAGTGTACAAGGGAGGGCCTACGAGCAGTACTTC. Translation gives CAWSVQGRAYEQYF. Full variable domain (outside the CDR3, taken from reference TRBV30 and TRBJ2-7): SQTIHQWPATLVQPVGSPLSLECTVEGTSNPNLYWYRQAAGRGLQLLFYSVGIGQISSEVPQNLSASRPQDRQFILSSKKLLLSDSGFYLCAWSVQGRAYEQYFGPGTRLTVT.

The chain combines TRBV11-2 with TRBJ1-1, with 9 bases that match TRBD1. V lost 3 bases and J lost 8; bases outside the gene matches: 1. CDR1 and CDR2 from the germline V gene are SGHAT and FQNNGV. This CDR3 contains 12 residues. Written as DNA, the CDR3 is TGTGCCAGCAGCTTCGGGACAGGGGAAGCTTTCTTT. As protein: CASSFGTGEAFF.

V is TRBV2 and J is TRBJ2-7, with D unclear. V was clipped by 4 bases and J by 1 base, with 14 bases between them. Per the germline V gene, CDR1 is SNHLY and CDR2 is FYNNEI. The CDR3 covers 15 residues. This CDR3 reads CASSGYSSRSYEQYF. In DNA form, the CDR3 reads TGTGCCAGCAGTGGGTACTCCTCCCGGTCCTACGAGCAGTACTTC.

The V call is TRBV9, the J call TRBJ2-7, with 9 positions matching TRBD2. Germline-derived CDR1 and CDR2 are SGDLS and YYNGEE. There are 16 residues in the CDR3. Trimming took 1 base from V and 5 from J; bases not matched to a gene: 10. The CDR3 loop reads CASSVKAGGLVHEQYF. The CDR3 nucleotides read TGTGCCAGCAGCGTAAAAGCGGGAGGTCTAGTCCACGAGCAGTACTTC.